The 32 T cell receptor beta chains listed next were all sequenced from one sample in a study of response to subunit inactivated influenza vaccine. MiXCR was run by TCRdb on the RT-PCR reads, yielding one entry per CDR3 protein. The sample shows about 500,000 distinct CDR3 sequences, approximately 7.7% of them seen only once. The source was PBMCs from blood, collected roughly 24 months after vaccination. The receptor set was obtained from a man aged 45-69 years who received an inactivated influenza vaccine.

The chain is built from TRBV11-1 and TRBJ1-6; maybe TRBD1 (5 bases). Trimming removed 3 bases from V and 13 bases from J, with 10 bases in between. CDR1 is SGHAT and CDR2 is FQDESV in the germline V gene (reference sequence). The CDR3 length is 12 residues. The CDR3 sequence: CASSLGELPLHF. CDR3 nucleotide sequence: TGTGCCAGCAGCTTGGGGGAGTTGCCCCTCCACTTT.

This clonotype has a handful of counts. The CDR3 DNA reads TGTGCCAGCAGCACCACGGATTCACCCCTCCACTTT. Amino acids: CASSTTDSPLHF. The chain couples TRBV7-8 to TRBJ1-6; D is undetermined. Germline V gene lookup returns CDR1 SGHVS and CDR2 FQNEAQ. The CDR3 contains 12 residues. Trimming removed 5 bases at V and 8 bases at J, with 7 bases between.

In this sample, this clonotype turned up a few times. V is TRBV2 and J is TRBJ2-7; D is ambiguous. Per germline, CDR1 SNHLY and CDR2 FYNNEI. Between the trimmed V and J ends, which lost 8 bases and 3 bases, there was a span of 11 bases. This CDR3 is 12 amino acids long. The CDR3 region has the DNA TGTGCCAGCGGAAAGGAATACTACGAGCAGTACTTC. It encodes CASGKEYYEQYF.

This sequence joins TRBV6-1 and TRBJ2-5; unclear D gene. From germline, CDR1 is MNHNS and CDR2 SASEGT. There are 13 residues in the CDR3. The V and J ends lost 4 bases and 4 bases respectively, with 10 bases between them. CDR3 protein: CASSVTLIETQYF. CDR3 DNA sequence: TGTGCCAGCAGTGTAACCTTAATAGAGACCCAGTACTTC.

The table lists this clonotype with a few counts. The chain couples TRBV10-3 to TRBJ2-6, with D unresolved. CDR1 and CDR2 from the germline V gene are ENHRY and SYGVKD. Trimming stripped 7 bases from V and 4 bases from J, with 8 bases between. The CDR3 length is 13 residues. For the CDR3, the DNA is TGTGCCATCACAAACTTAGGGGCCAACGTCCTGACTTTC. As protein: CAITNLGANVLTF.

This sequence joins TRBV7-9 and TRBJ2-5; 12 positions match TRBD2. The ends lost 5 bases at V and 5 bases at J; junction bases unmatched: 6. The CDR3 is 15 amino acids. The germline CDR1 and CDR2 sequences are SEHNR and FQNEAQ (reference sequence). As DNA, the CDR3 is TGTGCCAGCAGCATGACTAGCGGGAGCGGGGAGACCCAGTACTTC. This gives the protein CASSMTSGSGETQYF.

The table lists this clonotype with a few counts. The chain combines TRBV6-2 or TRBV6-3 with TRBJ1-1; D is uncertain. The CDR3 has 13 amino acids. V gave up 3 bases and J gave up 1 base, with 6 bases separating them. CDR1 is MNHEY, CDR2 SVGEGT, per germline. This CDR3 reads CASSYHKNTEAFF. CDR3 in DNA: TGTGCCAGCAGTTATCACAAGAACACTGAAGCTTTCTTT.

This clonotype appeared many times. The chain recombines TRBV4-3 with TRBJ2-3; the match to TRBD2 covers 8 bases. Looked up from germline, CDR1 is LGHNA and CDR2 is YSLEER. This CDR3 contains 15 residues. Unmatched junction bases numbered 6, after V lost 0 bases and J lost 7 bases. CDR3 protein: CASSQEWIAGNTQYF. CDR3 coding DNA: TGCGCCAGCAGCCAAGAGTGGATAGCGGGGAATACGCAGTATTTT.

This clonotype was counted only a few times. The J gene is TRBJ2-3, the V gene TRBV7-3, with 7 bases that match TRBD2. V shed 5 bases, J shed 0 bases, and the junction held 5 bases outside the gene matches. The CDR3 covers 15 residues. From germline, CDR1 is SGHTA and CDR2 FQGTGA. This CDR3 is CASSVSSGSTDTQYF. CDR3 bases: TGTGCCAGCAGCGTATCTAGCGGTAGCACAGATACGCAGTATTTT.

This chain connects TRBV14 to TRBJ2-3; D might be TRBD1 (6 bases). Germline values: CDR1 SGHDN, CDR2 FVKESK. V lost 2 bases to trimming and J lost 8 bases, with 11 bases between them. CDR3 size: 13 residues. The CDR3 is CASSQFRGTTQYF. The DNA for the CDR3 is TGTGCCAGCAGCCAATTCAGGGGTACTACGCAGTATTTT.

The chain is built from TRBV20-1 and TRBJ2-3, with 9 bases identical to TRBD2. Trimming cost V 3 bases and J 4 bases; bases outside gene matches: 5. The CDR3 runs 14 residues. CDR1 and CDR2 (germline): DFQATT, SNEGSKA (reference sequence). CDR3 DNA: TGCAGTGCTAGGGGCGGGGGGGGTCCAGATACGCAGTATTTT. Translating it yields CSARGGGGPDTQYF.

This rearrangement joins TRBV20-1 to TRBJ2-4; 8 nucleotides match TRBD2. This CDR3 comprises 12 residues. The germline gives CDR1 DFQATT, CDR2 SNEGSKA (reference sequence). For the CDR3, the DNA is TGCAGGACGGGGGGGGCCAAAAACATTCAGTACTTC. Translation gives CRTGGAKNIQYF.

This clonotype has ten or more counts. This chain connects TRBV6-2 or TRBV6-3 to TRBJ2-1; TRBD1 aligns across 10 bases. From germline, CDR1 is MNHEY and CDR2 SVGEGT. The CDR3 is 15 amino acids. V was clipped by 2 bases and J by 6 bases; unmatched bases: 4. DNA for the CDR3: TGTGCCAGCAGTTACGTTTGGACAGGGGGCAATGAGCAGTTCTTC. Translating it yields CASSYVWTGGNEQFF.

This clonotype occurred a few times. The chain joins TRBV5-1 to TRBJ2-7, with D uncertain. The CDR3 is made up of 15 amino acids. V lost 3 bases and J lost 5, with 18 bases in between. CDR1 SGHRS and CDR2 YFSETQ come from the germline V gene. The CDR3 sequence: CASSSSGYPTDEQYF. The CDR3 DNA reads as TGCGCCAGCAGCTCCTCGGGCTACCCGACTGACGAGCAGTACTTC. Together with reference TRBV5-1 and TRBJ2-7, the CDR3 gives the full variable domain: KAGVTQTPRYLIKTRGQQVTLSCSPISGHRSVSWYQQTPGQGLQFLFEYFSETQRNKGNFPGRFSGRQFSNSRSEMNVSTLELGDSALYLCASSSSGYPTDEQYFGPGTRLTVT.

V is TRBV20-1 and J is TRBJ2-7; possible D gene TRBD2, 7 bases. CDR1 and CDR2 from the germline V gene are DFQATT and SNEGSKA (reference sequence). Deletions cut 4 bases from V and 2 bases from J, with 18 bases between. This CDR3 contains 15 residues. The CDR3 region is CSANLGGGGTYEQYF. DNA for the CDR3: TGCAGTGCTAACCTCGGGGGCGGGGGAACCTACGAGCAGTACTTC.

The chain joins TRBV27 to TRBJ2-3; 8 bases are a match to TRBD1. The V gene end was trimmed by 0 bases and the J gene end by 12 bases; junction bases not matched to a gene: 2. There are 12 residues in the CDR3. Germline V gives CDR1 MNHEY, CDR2 SMNVEV (reference sequence). CDR3 bases: TGTGCCAGCAGTTTATCCGGACAGGGACAGTATTTT. This codes for CASSLSGQGQYF.

Only a few counts were recorded for this clonotype. The J gene is TRBJ2-3, the V gene TRBV7-9, with TRBD2 as a possible D gene (6 bases). Germline CDR1 SEHNR, CDR2 FQNEAQ (reference sequence). Trimming left V 4 bases short and J 1 base short, with 15 bases between. This CDR3 has 16 amino acids. The CDR3 sequence is CASSSNPGTRTDTQYF. CDR3 coding DNA: TGTGCCAGCAGCTCAAACCCCGGGACTCGCACAGATACGCAGTATTTT.

V is TRBV12-3 or TRBV12-4 and J is TRBJ1-3; D uncertain. The germline V and J ends were trimmed by 5 bases and 3 bases, with 8 bases remaining between them. The CDR3 is 13 amino acids. CDR3 bases: TGTGCCAGCAGTAGAGCGAGTGGAAACACCATATATTTT. It codes for CASSRASGNTIYF.

This clonotype was found a few times. One end of the junction fails to match germline, which may point to a read error. The chain couples TRBV7-2 to TRBJ1-2, with TRBD1 matching 10 bases. This CDR3 region has 16 residues. The germline V gene has CDR1 SGHTA and CDR2 FQGNSA. The CDR3 is CASSFGSGDRGFGTAF. The CDR3, as DNA: TGTGCCAGCAGCTTCGGATCAGGGGACAGGGGATTTGGTACGGCCTTC.

This chain links TRBV9 with TRBJ2-3; 11 bases map to TRBD1. V gave up 2 bases and J gave up 8 bases; unmatched junction bases: 7. The CDR3 extends over 15 amino acids. Germline CDR1 and CDR2: SGDLS and YYNGEE. CDR3 in amino acids: CASSVGQGATGTQYF. CDR3 in DNA: TGTGCCAGCAGCGTTGGACAGGGGGCGACGGGTACGCAGTATTTT.

This clonotype turned up a few times. The chain has TRBV6-2 or TRBV6-3 and TRBJ1-1; no clear D. With 2 bases removed from V and 5 bases from J, the gap between germline ends came to 9 bases. Germline V CDR1 and CDR2: MNHEY, SVGEGT. The CDR3 has 13 residues. The CDR3 sequence: CASSYLQTTEAFF. The CDR3 DNA reads TGTGCCAGCAGTTACCTTCAAACTACTGAAGCTTTCTTT.

This clonotype has ten or more counts. CDR3 DNA: TGTGCCAGCAGCTCCGCAGCGGGGTCTAATGAAAAACTGTTTTTT. It translates to CASSSAAGSNEKLFF. This chain connects TRBV7-9 to TRBJ1-4; no reliable D call. CDR3 length equals 15 residues. The V and J ends lost 4 bases and 3 bases respectively, with 12 bases between them. Germline assignment: CDR1 SEHNR and CDR2 FQNEAQ (reference sequence).

This clonotype was observed many times. The gene calls are TRBV7-2 and TRBJ2-3; no clear D. Germline CDR1 reads SGHTA; CDR2 reads FQGNSA. V lost 1 base and J 9 bases, leaving 17 bases between the germline ends. This CDR3 spans 15 amino acids. The CDR3 loop reads CASSLDVGSERTQYF. As DNA, the CDR3 is TGTGCCAGCAGCTTAGATGTCGGCTCGGAACGCACGCAGTATTTT.

The V call is TRBV10-3, the J call TRBJ2-1; unclear D gene. The CDR3 covers 12 residues. Germline assignment: CDR1 ENHRY and CDR2 SYGVKD. Trimming removed 3 bases at V and 7 bases at J, with 7 bases between. The CDR3 region is CAISEHYNEQFF. The DNA for the CDR3 is TGTGCCATCAGTGAACATTATAATGAGCAGTTCTTC.

The sample holds a few counts of this clonotype. This chain connects TRBV28 to TRBJ2-3; TRBD2 might be the D (6 bases). The germline V gene encodes CDR1 MDHEN and CDR2 SYDVKM. The length of the CDR3 is 18 residues. V lost 4 bases and J lost 7, with 27 bases in between. In DNA form, the CDR3 reads TGTGCCAGCAGTTCAACGCTCATCGCCCGGGGGAGGCCCAATACGCAGTATTTT. Translation: CASSSTLIARGRPNTQYF.

This clonotype was counted between two and nine times. This chain connects TRBV5-1 to TRBJ2-3; D possibly matches TRBD1 or TRBD2 (6 bases each). Germline V CDR1 and CDR2: SGHRS, YFSETQ. The ends were cut back, 6 bases at V and 0 bases at J, with 20 bases in the middle. This CDR3 region has 17 residues. CDR3 sequence: CASTSQGRGPSTDTQYF. Written as DNA, the CDR3 is TGCGCCAGCACGTCCCAAGGACGGGGGCCAAGCACAGATACGCAGTATTTT.

This clonotype was counted at least ten times. V is TRBV29-1 and J is TRBJ2-6, with 7 positions matching TRBD1. V shed 4 bases, J shed 9 bases, and the junction held 12 bases outside the gene matches. This CDR3 is 15 amino acids long. The germline gives CDR1 SQVTM, CDR2 ANQGSEA. The CDR3 nucleotides are TGCAGCGTTGCCGGGACAGCGACCTCAAACAACGTCCTGACTTTC. Protein: CSVAGTATSNNVLTF.

This clonotype was seen more than once but under ten times. The chain combines TRBV7-2 with TRBJ1-1; tentatively, D is TRBD1 (6 bases). This CDR3 is 14 amino acids long. Trimming removed 5 bases from V and 5 bases from J, with 15 bases in between. Germline V gene lookup returns CDR1 SGHTA and CDR2 FQGNSA. The CDR3 spells CASSIIQGWTEAFF. DNA for the CDR3: TGTGCCAGCAGCATAATACAGGGATGGACTGAAGCTTTCTTT.

In its sample, this clonotype was seen a few times. The CDR3 reads CASSQNSLLWPPPQQYF. As DNA, the CDR3 is TGTGCCAGCAGCCAGAATTCCCTCCTTTGGCCCCCTCCTCAGCAGTACTTC. The rearrangement links TRBV14 to TRBJ2-7, with D hard to call. V lost 3 bases and J 8 bases, leaving 26 bases between the germline ends. This CDR3 is built from 17 residues. CDR1 is SGHDN, CDR2 FVKESK, per germline. The whole variable domain, filled in from reference TRBV14 and TRBJ2-7, reads EAGVTQFPSHSVIEKGQTVTLRCDPISGHDNLYWYRRVMGKEIKFLLHFVKESKQDESGMPNNRFLAERTGGTYSTLKVQPAELEDSGVYFCASSQNSLLWPPPQQYFGPGTRLTVT.

The chain carries TRBV20-1 and TRBJ2-1; 8 bases align to TRBD2. CDR3 length equals 16 residues. V shed 2 bases, J shed 5 bases, and the junction held 11 bases outside the gene matches. From germline, CDR1 is DFQATT and CDR2 SNEGSKA (reference sequence). The CDR3 bases are TGCAGTGCTAGAACCCCCCACGGGAGGGCCGACAATGAGCAGTTCTTC. It specifies CSARTPHGRADNEQFF.

This clonotype was seen at least ten times. This chain joins TRBV5-1 and TRBJ2-7; possibly TRBD1 for D (6 bases). V gave up 2 bases and J gave up 1 base, with 10 bases separating them. The CDR3 contains 14 residues. CDR1 SGHRS and CDR2 YFSETQ come from the germline V gene. The CDR3 DNA follows: TGCGCCAGCAGCTTCCGGGACACGTCCTACGAGCAGTACTTC. As protein: CASSFRDTSYEQYF.

This clonotype was seen a few times. V gene TRBV5-4 combines with J gene TRBJ2-2; D is perhaps TRBD2 (6 bases). Germline CDR1 is SGHNT and CDR2 is YYREEE (reference sequence). The CDR3 contains 15 residues. V was pared by 4 bases and J by 2 bases, with 12 bases between. CDR3 bases: TGTGCCAGCAGCCCGATAGCGGCAAACACCGGGGAGCTGTTTTTT. Translation: CASSPIAANTGELFF.